This T cell receptor beta chain was recorded in a study of high-grade serous ovarian cancer treatment subgroups. Whole-study context: Each sample yielded on average roughly 7,000 unique TCR beta rearrangements from 11,000 to 15,000 reads.

Only in-frame clones appear in the TCRdb table, and some are missing; sequencing was by immunoSEQ multiplex PCR. The sample includes 7,000 or so clones, roughly 85% of them seen just once. A single count supports this clone. The tumor samples were collected prior to definitive surgery or chemotherapy. Sequencing used tumor tissue. The clonotype comes from a human donor with high-grade serous ovarian cancer.

The CDR3 coding sequence is TGTGCCAGCAGCCTCGGGACTAGTCTCCGAAGTGAAAAACTGTTTTTT. Protein sequence: CASSLGTSLRSEKLFF. V is TRBV6-6 and J is TRBJ1-4, with a tentative D call TRBD1 (5 bases). Per germline, CDR1 MNHNY and CDR2 SVGAGI (reference sequence). This CDR3 region has 16 residues. V was shortened by 6 bases and J by 7 bases, with 21 bases between the two germline ends.